These 30 T cell receptor beta chains originate from one sample sequenced in a study of cytomegalovirus exposure and HLA in healthy donors. Primers for the PCR totalled 60 Vbeta and 13 Jbeta. The method was immunoSEQ multiplex PCR; TCRdb's version includes in-frame clones alone and lacks a portion of them. The sample holds 150,000 to 200,000 clones, around 80% seen once. Sequenced sample: PBMCs. These receptors were obtained from a woman in her 30s in good health and CMV-seropositive.

The rearrangement uses TRBV28 and TRBJ1-2; D call uncertain. The V end lost 6 bases, the J end lost 2 bases, and 13 bases lay between the germline ends. Germline assignment: CDR1 MDHEN and CDR2 SYDVKM. The CDR3 consists of 14 residues. CDR3 protein: CASSRTGTNYGYTF. CDR3 coding DNA: TGTGCCAGCAGCCGAACGGGAACAAACTATGGCTACACCTTC.

V usage is TRBV4-2 and J usage is TRBJ2-3, with TRBD2 matching over 9 bases. CDR1 is LGHNA and CDR2 is YNFKEQ in the germline V gene. The CDR3 spans 15 residues. Trimming removed 5 bases from V and 2 bases from J; junction bases left unmatched: 5. The CDR3, as DNA: TGTGCCAGCAGCGAGTTAGCGGGGGTCACAGATACGCAGTATTTT. Translated, it gives CASSELAGVTDTQYF.

The rearrangement links TRBV7-6 to TRBJ1-2; D is uncertain. Germline V gene data show CDR1 as SGHVS and CDR2 as FNYEAQ. The CDR3 length is 15 residues. The V end lost 4 bases, the J end lost 6 bases, and 18 bases lay between the germline ends. The CDR3 sequence: CASSSRDRVRDGYTF. The DNA of the CDR3 is TGTGCCAGCAGCTCCCGGGATAGGGTGAGGGATGGCTACACCTTC.

The V and J genes are TRBV9 and TRBJ2-3, with no clear D. Germline lookup yields CDR1 SGDLS and CDR2 YYNGEE. This CDR3 has 14 amino acids. V was pared by 3 bases and J by 0 bases, with 8 bases between. The chain's CDR3 is CASSATTSTDTQYF. The DNA for the CDR3 is TGTGCCAGCAGCGCTACGACTAGCACAGATACGCAGTATTTT.

In this sample, this clone turned up a few times. Distinct nucleotide sequences in the sample also encode this CDR3. The CDR3 is CASSSGQVYEQYF. CDR3 nucleotide sequence: TGTGCCAGCAGCTCGGGACAGGTCTACGAGCAGTACTTC. V and J are TRBV7-9 and TRBJ2-7; 8 nucleotides agree with TRBD1. The CDR3 totals 13 residues. Germline V lookup: CDR1 SEHNR, CDR2 FQNEAQ (reference sequence). V shed 4 bases and J 3 bases; nucleotides not matched to a gene: 2.

The rearrangement links TRBV19 to TRBJ1-1; no firm D call. The germline V gene has CDR1 LNHDA and CDR2 SQIVND (reference sequence). Trimming left V 4 bases short and J 5 bases short, with 14 bases between. The CDR3 is 14 residues long. Here the CDR3 DNA reads TGTGCCAGTAGTAACGAAGTAGCGGGGACTGAAGCTTTCTTT. Protein sequence: CASSNEVAGTEAFF. The whole variable domain, filled in from reference TRBV19 and TRBJ1-1, reads DGGITQSPKYLFRKEGQNVTLSCEQNLNHDAMYWYRQDPGQGLRLIYYSQIVNDFQKGDIAEGYSVSREKKESFPLTVTSAQKNPTAFYLCASSNEVAGTEAFFGQGTRLTVV.

The chain recombines TRBV10-3 with TRBJ1-2, with D possibly TRBD1 on 6 matching bases. Trimming left V 10 bases short and J 1 base short, with 13 bases between. This CDR3 is 13 amino acids long. Looked up from germline, CDR1 is ENHRY and CDR2 is SYGVKD. The chain's CDR3 is CATKGGLNYGYTF. The CDR3 region has the DNA TGTGCCACGAAGGGGGGGCTTAACTATGGCTACACCTTC.

The J gene is TRBJ2-2, the V gene TRBV5-4; 14 bases agree with TRBD2. Trimming removed 5 bases from V and 8 bases from J; junction bases left unmatched: 8. From germline, CDR1 is SGHNT and CDR2 YYREEE (reference sequence). This CDR3 has 16 residues. CDR3 loop: CASRPGTSGSLGELFF. The CDR3 nucleotides read TGTGCCAGCAGGCCCGGGACTAGCGGGAGTCTAGGGGAGCTGTTTTTT.

CDR3 amino acids: CASSLVGQGHGEQYF. Here the CDR3 DNA reads TGTGCCAGCAGCTTGGTGGGACAGGGTCACGGCGAGCAGTACTTC. The V gene is TRBV5-4, the J gene TRBJ2-7; 9 bases line up with TRBD1. This CDR3 is built from 15 residues. Looked up from germline, CDR1 is SGHNT and CDR2 is YYREEE (reference sequence). The J segment lost 6 bases and the V segment lost 0 bases, leaving 7 bases of the junction unmatched.

CDR3 bases: TGTGCCAGTAGGGGACAGGGATTCTCCCCCCTCCACTTT. Its protein is CASRGQGFSPLHF. The rearrangement links TRBV19 to TRBJ1-6, with 9 bases fitting TRBD1. Germline assignment: CDR1 LNHDA and CDR2 SQIVND (reference sequence). The CDR3 is 13 residues long. After removal of 6 bases from V and 13 bases from J, the junction contained 7 bases not matched to a gene.

The rearrangement uses TRBV6-5 and TRBJ2-3; 9 bases are shared with TRBD2. CDR1 and CDR2 from the germline V gene are MNHEY and SVGAGI. This CDR3 contains 14 residues. The J segment lost 3 bases and the V segment lost 8 bases, leaving 6 bases of the junction unmatched. The DNA of the CDR3 is TGTGCCAGCGGAAGGCGGGGGGGTACAGATACGCAGTATTTT. This translates into CASGRRGGTDTQYF.

The rearrangement joins TRBV7-9 to TRBJ1-6; possible D gene TRBD1, 5 bases. The CDR3 runs to 17 residues. CDR1 and CDR2 (germline): SEHNR, FQNEAQ (reference sequence). The V end was cut by 5 bases, the J end by 0 bases, with 14 bases between. The DNA of the CDR3 is TGTGCCAGCAGCACGACAATGGGGGGCTCCTATAATTCACCCCTCCACTTT. Translating it yields CASSTTMGGSYNSPLHF. The entire variable domain, with the rest obtained from reference TRBV7-9 and TRBJ1-6, is as follows: DTGVSQNPRHKITKRGQNVTFRCDPISEHNRLYWYRQTLGQGPEFLTYFQNEAQLEKSRLLSDRFSAERPKGSFSTLEIQRTEQGDSAMYLCASSTTMGGSYNSPLHFGNGTRLTVT.

The genes are TRBV6-5 and TRBJ2-2, with D possibly TRBD2 on 5 matching bases. Germline V gene data show CDR1 as MNHEY and CDR2 as SVGAGI. The germline V and J ends were trimmed by 1 base and 10 bases, with 10 bases remaining between them. The CDR3 runs 13 residues. DNA of the CDR3: TGTGCCAGCAGTTACTTTAGCGAAGAGGAGCTGTTTTTT. This translates into CASSYFSEEELFF.

In this sample, this clone turned up a few times. This chain links TRBV7-2 with TRBJ2-7, with D possibly matching TRBD2 (6 bases). Per germline, CDR1 SGHTA and CDR2 FQGNSA. This CDR3 is 14 amino acids long. V was pared by 1 base and J by 0 bases, with 7 bases between. CDR3 sequence reads: CASSLGLVSYEQYF. The DNA of the CDR3 is TGTGCCAGCAGCTTAGGACTAGTCTCCTACGAGCAGTACTTC.

This rearrangement joins TRBV11-3 to TRBJ2-6; 7 bases agree with TRBD1. This CDR3 is 15 amino acids long. The V segment lost 5 bases and the J segment 4 bases; nucleotides outside the gene matches: 5. Per the germline V gene, CDR1 is SGHNT and CDR2 is YENEEA. Here the CDR3 reads CASSATGAGANVLTF. CDR3 coding DNA: TGTGCCAGCAGCGCTACAGGGGCGGGGGCCAACGTCCTGACTTTC.

This clone turned up a few times. The rearrangement uses TRBV15 and TRBJ1-5, with 7 bases lining up with TRBD1. The CDR3 has 14 residues. Germline CDR1 is LNHNV and CDR2 is YYDKDF (reference sequence). J gave up 1 base and V 5 bases, and 2 bases lay outside the gene matches. The CDR3 bases are TGTGCCACCAGCCGCAGGGGGAGCAATCAGCCCCAGCATTTT. It codes for CATSRRGSNQPQHF.

The chain joins TRBV27 to TRBJ2-3; 12 bases are shared with TRBD2. V dropped 4 bases and J dropped 5; count of bases not matched to a gene: 7. Germline CDR1 is MNHEY and CDR2 is SMNVEV (reference sequence). The CDR3 loop spans 16 amino acids. CDR3 DNA: TGTGCCAGCAGTTCCTCTCGACTAGCGGGAGTAGATACGCAGTATTTT. It yields the protein CASSSSRLAGVDTQYF.

Here the CDR3 DNA reads TGCGCCAGCAGCCAAGGTCGACTAGCCTCTCTCTACAATGAGCAGTTCTTC. Protein product: CASSQGRLASLYNEQFF. The chain is built from TRBV4-1 and TRBJ2-1; 7 bases are shared with TRBD2. Germline-derived CDR1 and CDR2 are MGHRA and YSYEKL. The CDR3 is made up of 17 amino acids. V dropped 1 base and J dropped 3; count of bases not matched to a gene: 9.

CDR3 DNA sequence: TGCGCCAGCAGCCCGGGGGTAGGGATGGACTATGGCTACACCTTC. It encodes CASSPGVGMDYGYTF. This chain links TRBV5-1 with TRBJ1-2; a weak D match, TRBD1 (5 bases). Trimming pared 4 bases from V and 3 bases from J, leaving 16 bases between. The CDR3 is 15 residues long. Germline CDR1 SGHRS, CDR2 YFSETQ.

This chain connects TRBV7-8 to TRBJ1-4; D may be TRBD1 (6 bases). Germline CDR1 is SGHVS and CDR2 is FQNEAQ. The CDR3 is 15 amino acids. V lost 1 base to trimming and J lost 8 bases, with 14 bases between them. CDR3 residues: CASSLVSGVGEKLFF. The CDR3 DNA is TGTGCCAGCAGCTTAGTATCAGGGGTTGGCGAAAAACTGTTTTTT. Full variable domain (rest looked up from reference TRBV7-8 and TRBJ1-4): GAGVSQSPRYKVAKRGQDVALRCDPISGHVSLFWYQQALGQGPEFLTYFQNEAQLDKSGLPSDRFFAERPEGSVSTLKIQRTQQEDSAVYLCASSLVSGVGEKLFFGSGTQLSVL.

This clone was seen just once. CDR3 residues: CASSQGGQGNSPLHF. The DNA for the CDR3 is TGTGCCAGCAGCCAAGGGGGACAGGGTAATTCACCCCTCCACTTT. The rearrangement joins TRBV14 to TRBJ1-6; 9 bases are a match to TRBD1. V shed 1 base, J shed 6 bases, and the junction held 1 base outside the gene matches. CDR1 and CDR2 (germline): SGHDN, FVKESK. The CDR3 loop spans 15 amino acids.

This clone was detected only a few times. The rearrangement uses TRBV15 and TRBJ2-7, with TRBD1 matching over 7 bases. This CDR3 contains 14 residues. The V gene's germline CDR1 is LNHNV and CDR2 YYDKDF (reference sequence). J gave up 1 base and V 6 bases, and 6 bases lay outside the gene matches. The DNA for the CDR3 is TGTGCCACCAGAGGGGACAGCGAGTCCTACGAGCAGTACTTC. Protein product: CATRGDSESYEQYF.

The chain carries TRBV7-8 and TRBJ1-3; 12 bases map to TRBD1. V dropped 5 bases and J dropped 2; count of bases not matched to a gene: 4. The CDR3 is made up of 16 amino acids. Germline CDR1 reads SGHVS; CDR2 reads FQNEAQ. DNA of the CDR3: TGTGCCAGCAGCCCTCGGGACAGGGGGCCTGGAAACACCATATATTTT. It codes for CASSPRDRGPGNTIYF.

The rearrangement uses TRBV7-2 and TRBJ2-7; TRBD2 aligns across 12 bases. The germline V gene has CDR1 SGHTA and CDR2 FQGNSA. The CDR3 is 18 residues long. Trimming took 1 base from V and 2 from J; bases not matched to a gene: 9. The CDR3 DNA is TGTGCCAGCAGCTTAGAAGCTAGCGGGGGGGCTTTCACCTACGAGCAGTACTTC. This codes for CASSLEASGGAFTYEQYF.

The V and J genes are TRBV7-8 and TRBJ2-1; TRBD2 matches at 8 bases. Unmatched junction bases numbered 13, after V lost 5 bases and J lost 7 bases. CDR3 size: 16 residues. Looked up from germline, CDR1 is SGHVS and CDR2 is FQNEAQ. Written as DNA, the CDR3 is TGTGCCAGCAGCCACAATTGGCGGGAGGTCCGTAATGAGCAGTTCTTC. This translates into CASSHNWREVRNEQFF.

This chain connects TRBV5-1 to TRBJ1-2; the D gene is possibly TRBD1 (6 bases). V shed 4 bases and J shed 8 bases, with 18 bases lying between them. This CDR3 contains 14 residues. Germline CDR1 and CDR2: SGHRS and YFSETQ. The CDR3 nucleotides are TGCGCCAGCAGCAGGAAACAGGGTAGGGGCGGCTACACCTTC. This translates into CASSRKQGRGGYTF.

The rearrangement links TRBV11-2 to TRBJ1-2; tentatively, D is TRBD1 (6 bases). Germline assignment: CDR1 SGHAT and CDR2 FQNNGV. The V gene lost 4 bases and the J gene lost 5 bases, with 17 bases spanning the gap. The CDR3 length is 15 residues. This chain's CDR3 is CASSSPKTGLYGYTF. CDR3 in DNA: TGTGCCAGCAGCTCGCCAAAGACAGGTTTATATGGCTACACCTTC.

The chain has TRBV29-1 and TRBJ2-1; TRBD1 might be the D (6 bases). This CDR3 comprises 14 residues. From germline, CDR1 is SQVTM and CDR2 ANQGSEA. The ends were cut back, 4 bases at V and 6 bases at J, with 16 bases in the middle. The CDR3 here is CSVVAVLGGNEQFF. The CDR3 coding sequence is TGCAGCGTTGTGGCGGTTCTAGGGGGCAATGAGCAGTTCTTC.

V gene TRBV18 combines with J gene TRBJ1-2; TRBD1 aligns across 11 bases. The germline V gene has CDR1 KGHSH and CDR2 LQKENI. Losses at the gene ends were 3 bases for V and 4 bases for J; bases not matched to a gene: 7. This CDR3 contains 16 residues. CDR3 nucleotides: TGTGCCAGCTCACCCTCCCGGACAGGGGGCACCTATGGCTACACCTTC. Translating gives CASSPSRTGGTYGYTF. The entire variable domain, with the rest obtained from reference TRBV18 and TRBJ1-2, is as follows: NAGVMQNPRHLVRRRGQEARLRCSPMKGHSHVYWYRQLPEEGLKFMVYLQKENIIDESGMPKERFSAEFPKEGPSILRIQQVVRGDSAAYFCASSPSRTGGTYGYTFGSGTRLTVV.

This chain joins TRBV9 and TRBJ1-3; TRBD1 might be the D (6 bases). Germline CDR1 is SGDLS and CDR2 is YYNGEE. CDR3 length: 16 residues. The V end lost 4 bases, the J end lost 0 bases, and 14 bases lay between the germline ends. DNA for the CDR3: TGTGCCAGCAGCCGGGGGGGCAGTGACTCTGGAAACACCATATATTTT. As protein: CASSRGGSDSGNTIYF.